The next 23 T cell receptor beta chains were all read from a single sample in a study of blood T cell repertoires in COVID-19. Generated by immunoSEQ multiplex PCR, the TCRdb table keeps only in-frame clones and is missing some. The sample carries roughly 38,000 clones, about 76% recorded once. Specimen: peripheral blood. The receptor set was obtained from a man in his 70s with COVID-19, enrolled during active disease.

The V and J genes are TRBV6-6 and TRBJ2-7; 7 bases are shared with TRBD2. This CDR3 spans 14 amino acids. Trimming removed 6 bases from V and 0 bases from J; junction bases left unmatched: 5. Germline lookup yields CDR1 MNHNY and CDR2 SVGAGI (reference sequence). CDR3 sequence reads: CASRPGGNSYEQYF. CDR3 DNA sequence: TGTGCCAGCAGACCCGGGGGGAACTCCTACGAGCAGTACTTC.

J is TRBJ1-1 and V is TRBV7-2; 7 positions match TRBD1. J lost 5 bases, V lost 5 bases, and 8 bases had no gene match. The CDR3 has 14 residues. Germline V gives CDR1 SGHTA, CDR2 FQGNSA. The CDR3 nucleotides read TGTGCCAGCAGCCTCGCAGGGGGTCGTACTGAAGCTTTCTTT. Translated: CASSLAGGRTEAFF. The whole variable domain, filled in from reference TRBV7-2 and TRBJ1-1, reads GAGVSQSPSNKVTEKGKDVELRCDPISGHTALYWYRQSLGQGLEFLIYFQGNSAPDKSGLPSDRFSAERTGGSVSTLTIQRTQQEDSAVYLCASSLAGGRTEAFFGQGTRLTVV.

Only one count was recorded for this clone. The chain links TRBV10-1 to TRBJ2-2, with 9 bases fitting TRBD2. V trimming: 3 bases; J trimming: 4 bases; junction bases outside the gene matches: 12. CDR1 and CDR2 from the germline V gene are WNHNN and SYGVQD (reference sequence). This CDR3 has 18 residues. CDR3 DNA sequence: TGCGCCAGCAGTGACCCCCCCGGAGGAGCGGGAGGCACCGGGGAGCTGTTTTTT. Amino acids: CASSDPPGGAGGTGELFF.

CDR3 amino acids: CSASRPPGTEAFF. CDR3 DNA: TGCAGTGCTAGTAGGCCGCCGGGGACTGAAGCTTTCTTT. V is TRBV20-1 and J is TRBJ1-1; no clear D. CDR3 size: 13 residues. Germline CDR1 and CDR2: DFQATT and SNEGSKA (reference sequence). With 3 bases removed from V and 5 bases from J, the gap between germline ends came to 13 bases.

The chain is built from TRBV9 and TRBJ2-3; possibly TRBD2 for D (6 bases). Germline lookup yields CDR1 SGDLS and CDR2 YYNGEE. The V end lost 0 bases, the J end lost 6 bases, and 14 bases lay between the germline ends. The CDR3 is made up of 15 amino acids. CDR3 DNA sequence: TGTGCCAGCAGCGTAGGGAGGGGCATAAGGGATACGCAGTATTTT. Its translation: CASSVGRGIRDTQYF.

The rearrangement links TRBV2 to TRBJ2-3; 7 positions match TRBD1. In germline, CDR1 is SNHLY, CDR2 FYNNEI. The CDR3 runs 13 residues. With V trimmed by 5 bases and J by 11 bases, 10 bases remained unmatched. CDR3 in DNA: TGTGCCAGCAGTCCCTTGACAGGGTCGGTGCAGTATTTT. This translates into CASSPLTGSVQYF. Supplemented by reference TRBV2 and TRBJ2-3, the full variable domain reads EPEVTQTPSHQVTQMGQEVILRCVPISNHLYFYWYRQILGQKVEFLVSFYNNEISEKSEIFDDQFSVERPDGSNFTLKIRSTKLEDSAMYFCASSPLTGSVQYFGPGTRLTVL.

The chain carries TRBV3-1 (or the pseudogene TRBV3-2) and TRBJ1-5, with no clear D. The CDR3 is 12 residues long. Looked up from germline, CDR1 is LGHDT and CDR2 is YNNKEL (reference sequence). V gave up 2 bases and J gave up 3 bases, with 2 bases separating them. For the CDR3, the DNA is TGTGCCAGCAGCCAACTCAATCAGCCCCAGCATTTT. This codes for CASSQLNQPQHF.

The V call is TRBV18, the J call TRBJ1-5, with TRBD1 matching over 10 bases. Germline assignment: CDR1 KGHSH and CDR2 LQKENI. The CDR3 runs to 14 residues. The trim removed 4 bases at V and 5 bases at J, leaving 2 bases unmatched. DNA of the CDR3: TGTGCCAGCTCACGGGACAGGGGCGATCAGCCCCAGCATTTT. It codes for CASSRDRGDQPQHF.

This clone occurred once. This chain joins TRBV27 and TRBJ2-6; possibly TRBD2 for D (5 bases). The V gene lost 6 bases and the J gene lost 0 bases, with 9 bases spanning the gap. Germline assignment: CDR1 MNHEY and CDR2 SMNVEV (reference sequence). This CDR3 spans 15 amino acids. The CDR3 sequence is CASREEGSGANVLTF. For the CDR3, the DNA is TGTGCCAGCAGGGAAGAGGGCTCTGGGGCCAACGTCCTGACTTTC.

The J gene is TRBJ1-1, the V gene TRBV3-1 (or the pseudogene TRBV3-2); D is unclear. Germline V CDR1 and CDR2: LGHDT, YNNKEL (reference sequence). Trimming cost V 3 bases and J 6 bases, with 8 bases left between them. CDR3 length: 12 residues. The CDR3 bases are TGTGCCAGCAGCCAGTATCCCGCTGAAGCTTTCTTT. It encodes CASSQYPAEAFF.

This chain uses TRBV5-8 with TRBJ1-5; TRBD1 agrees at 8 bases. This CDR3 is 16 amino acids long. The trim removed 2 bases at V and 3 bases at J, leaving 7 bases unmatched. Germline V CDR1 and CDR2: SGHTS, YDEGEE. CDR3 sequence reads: CASSLEAGGYNQPQHF. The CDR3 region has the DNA TGTGCCAGCAGCTTAGAGGCAGGGGGCTACAATCAGCCCCAGCATTTT.

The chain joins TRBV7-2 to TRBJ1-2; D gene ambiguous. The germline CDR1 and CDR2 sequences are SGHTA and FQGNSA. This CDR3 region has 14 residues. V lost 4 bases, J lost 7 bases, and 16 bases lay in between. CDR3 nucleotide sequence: TGTGCCAGCAGCTCATACGGGCCGGGATTTGGCTACACCTTC. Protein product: CASSSYGPGFGYTF.

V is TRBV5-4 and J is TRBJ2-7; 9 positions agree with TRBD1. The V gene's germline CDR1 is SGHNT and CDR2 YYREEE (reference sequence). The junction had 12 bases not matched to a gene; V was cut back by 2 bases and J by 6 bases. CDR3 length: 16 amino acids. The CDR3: CASSFPGQGLAGEQYF. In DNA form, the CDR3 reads TGTGCCAGCAGCTTCCCCGGACAGGGGCTTGCGGGCGAGCAGTACTTC.

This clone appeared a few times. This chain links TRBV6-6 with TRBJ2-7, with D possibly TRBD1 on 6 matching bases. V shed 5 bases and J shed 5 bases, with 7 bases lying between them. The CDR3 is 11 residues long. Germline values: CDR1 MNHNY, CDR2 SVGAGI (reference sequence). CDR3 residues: CASSHRDEQYF. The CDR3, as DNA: TGTGCCAGCAGTCACAGGGACGAGCAGTACTTC.

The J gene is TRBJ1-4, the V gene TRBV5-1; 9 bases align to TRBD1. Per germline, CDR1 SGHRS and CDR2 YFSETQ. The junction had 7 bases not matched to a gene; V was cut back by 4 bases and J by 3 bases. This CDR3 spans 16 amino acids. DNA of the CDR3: TGCGCCAGCAGCCTGGGACAGGGTCCAGCTAATGAAAAACTGTTTTTT. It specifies CASSLGQGPANEKLFF.

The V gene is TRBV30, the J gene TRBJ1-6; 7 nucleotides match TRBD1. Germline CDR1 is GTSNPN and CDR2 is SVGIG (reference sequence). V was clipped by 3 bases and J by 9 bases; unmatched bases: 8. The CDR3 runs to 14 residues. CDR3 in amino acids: CAWRARGLSSPLHF. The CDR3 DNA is TGTGCCTGGAGGGCTAGGGGGCTAAGTTCACCCCTCCACTTT.

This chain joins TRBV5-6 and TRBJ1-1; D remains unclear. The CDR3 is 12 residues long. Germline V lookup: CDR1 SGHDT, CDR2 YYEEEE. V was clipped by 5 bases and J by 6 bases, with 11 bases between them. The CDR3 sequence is CASRSPVSEAFF. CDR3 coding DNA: TGTGCCAGCAGGTCGCCGGTATCTGAAGCTTTCTTT. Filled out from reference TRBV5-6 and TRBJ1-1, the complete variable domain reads DAGVTQSPTHLIKTRGQQVTLRCSPKSGHDTVSWYQQALGQGPQFIFQYYEEEERQRGNFPDRFSGHQFPNYSSELNVNALLLGDSALYLCASRSPVSEAFFGQGTRLTVV.

CDR3 protein: CASSQGGGRDEQYF. CDR3 nucleotides: TGTGCCAGCAGCCAAGGGGGAGGCAGGGACGAGCAGTACTTC. The V gene is TRBV4-2, the J gene TRBJ2-7; perhaps TRBD2 as D (6 bases). The CDR3 sequence is 14 residues long. The ends were cut back, 1 base at V and 5 bases at J, with 12 bases in the middle. CDR1 and CDR2 (germline): LGHNA, YNFKEQ.

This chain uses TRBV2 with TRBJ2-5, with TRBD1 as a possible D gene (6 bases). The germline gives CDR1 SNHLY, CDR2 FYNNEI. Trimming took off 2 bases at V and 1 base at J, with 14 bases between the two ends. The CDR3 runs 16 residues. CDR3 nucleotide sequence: TGTGCCAGCAGTGAAAAGGACAGACAACCCCAAGAGACCCAGTACTTC. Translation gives CASSEKDRQPQETQYF.

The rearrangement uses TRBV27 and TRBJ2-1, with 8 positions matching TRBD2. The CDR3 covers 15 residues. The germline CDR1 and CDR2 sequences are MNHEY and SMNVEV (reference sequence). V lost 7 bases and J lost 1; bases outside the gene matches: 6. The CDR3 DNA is TGTGCCAGCACGGCGGGGGGAAGGTCCTACAATGAGCAGTTCTTC. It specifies CASTAGGRSYNEQFF.

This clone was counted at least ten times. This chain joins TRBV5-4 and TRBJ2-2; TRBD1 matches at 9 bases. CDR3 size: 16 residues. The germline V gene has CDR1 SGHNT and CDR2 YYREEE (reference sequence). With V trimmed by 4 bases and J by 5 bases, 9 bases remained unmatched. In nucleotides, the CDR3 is TGTGCCAGCAGCCCAGGGACAGGGCGTTCGACCGGGGAGCTGTTTTTT. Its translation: CASSPGTGRSTGELFF.

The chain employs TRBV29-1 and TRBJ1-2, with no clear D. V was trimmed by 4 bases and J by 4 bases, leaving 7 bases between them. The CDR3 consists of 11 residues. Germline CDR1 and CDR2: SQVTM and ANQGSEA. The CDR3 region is CSVVVFYGYTF. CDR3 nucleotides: TGCAGCGTTGTCGTCTTCTATGGCTACACCTTC.

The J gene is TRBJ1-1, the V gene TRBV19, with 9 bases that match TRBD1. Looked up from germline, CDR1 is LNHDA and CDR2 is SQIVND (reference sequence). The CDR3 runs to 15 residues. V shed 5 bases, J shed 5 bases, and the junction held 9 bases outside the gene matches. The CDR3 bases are TGTGCCAGTAGTCCACAGGGGGCAGGATCGACTGAAGCTTTCTTT. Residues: CASSPQGAGSTEAFF.